This paragraph reports one T cell receptor (beta chain). Its cognate antigen is unknown. The data were obtained in a study of T cell responses to AZD1222 COVID-19 vaccine. Study-wide results and caveats: In a largely white British group with more females than males, clonal diversity was possibly underestimated. Seropositive status at baseline applied to only five to seven AZD1222 recipients. Vaccine-associated CD4 TCRs ranged over spike, dominating at 160-218 and 743-854.

The CDR3 contains 14 residues. V was clipped by 3 bases and J by 4 bases, with 10 bases between them. Germline-derived CDR1 and CDR2 are KGHSH and LQKENI. Sequenced by immunoSEQ multiplex PCR; TCRdb stores in-frame clones only, minus some. The listing records around 150,000 clones. V usage is TRBV18 and J usage is TRBJ1-5, with D tentatively TRBD1 (5 bases). What was sequenced was peripheral blood. The TCR was taken from an adult in good health. The CDR3 DNA is TGTGCCAGCTCACCCCAGGGCCCGAATCAGCCCCAGCATTTT. This codes for CASSPQGPNQPQHF.